The 8 T cell receptor beta chains presented below share a single source sample, sequenced in a study of blood T cell repertoires in COVID-19. Method: immunoSEQ multiplex PCR; TCRdb's copy keeps in-frame clones and lacks some. The sample yields approximately 280,000 clones, about 89% seen once. Source material: peripheral blood. The receptors originated from a man aged 40-55 years with acute or convalescent COVID-19.

V usage is TRBV24-1 and J usage is TRBJ1-2, with 8 bases lining up with TRBD1. Germline loops: CDR1 KGHDR, CDR2 SFDVKD. The length of the CDR3 is 20 residues. V shed 4 bases, J shed 5 bases, and the junction held 23 bases outside the gene matches. The CDR3 loop is CATSDPGGQGADTGRYGYTF. The CDR3 DNA follows: TGTGCCACCAGTGACCCTGGGGGTCAGGGGGCCGATACTGGTCGGTATGGCTACACCTTC.

The rearrangement uses TRBV6-5 and TRBJ1-1, with 7 bases fitting TRBD1. Germline CDR1 and CDR2: MNHEY and SVGAGI. The CDR3 spans 14 residues. Germline trimming cut 6 bases from V and 5 bases from J; bases unmatched to any gene: 9. The CDR3 region is CASRARGRDTEAFF. The DNA of the CDR3 is TGTGCCAGCAGGGCGAGGGGGCGGGATACTGAAGCTTTCTTT.

The chain joins TRBV6-5 to TRBJ1-5; weak D call: TRBD1 (5 bases). Germline lookup yields CDR1 MNHEY and CDR2 SVGAGI. The ends were cut back, 4 bases at V and 5 bases at J, with 12 bases in the middle. The CDR3 spans 14 residues. CDR3 residues: CASSWRGGDQPQHF. The CDR3 DNA sequence: TGTGCCAGCAGTTGGCGGGGGGGGGATCAGCCCCAGCATTTT.

DNA of the CDR3: TGTGCCAGCTCACCAGGGGCGACATGGCCAGCTTTCTTT. This translates into CASSPGATWPAFF. The chain uses TRBV18 and TRBJ1-1, with a weak D call TRBD1 (5 bases). CDR1 KGHSH and CDR2 LQKENI come from the germline V gene. V was cut by 2 bases and J by 10 bases, with 14 bases left in between. The CDR3 loop spans 13 amino acids.

The genes are TRBV5-4 and TRBJ1-5, with 8 bases fitting TRBD1. Germline assignment: CDR1 SGHNT and CDR2 YYREEE (reference sequence). The CDR3 is 13 amino acids. V lost 3 bases and J lost 5; bases outside the gene matches: 1. The CDR3 protein is CASSSDRDQPQHF. In DNA form, the CDR3 reads TGTGCCAGCAGCTCGGACAGGGATCAGCCCCAGCATTTT.

V gene TRBV18 combines with J gene TRBJ2-1, with 8 bases aligning to TRBD2. V was clipped by 3 bases and J by 9 bases; unmatched bases: 7. Per germline, CDR1 KGHSH and CDR2 LQKENI. CDR3 size: 14 residues. CDR3 region: CASSPSGTRGEQFF. The CDR3 DNA reads TGTGCCAGCTCACCCTCCGGGACTAGAGGTGAGCAGTTCTTC. Complete variable domain (other parts from reference TRBV18 and TRBJ2-1): NAGVMQNPRHLVRRRGQEARLRCSPMKGHSHVYWYRQLPEEGLKFMVYLQKENIIDESGMPKERFSAEFPKEGPSILRIQQVVRGDSAAYFCASSPSGTRGEQFFGPGTRLTVL.

The CDR3, as DNA: TGCGCCAGCAGTTATAGCTCTGGAAACACCATATATTTT. Its translation: CASSYSSGNTIYF. This chain uses TRBV5-1 with TRBJ1-3; no clear D gene. V was pared by 5 bases and J by 0 bases, with 6 bases between. Germline CDR1 and CDR2: SGHRS and YFSETQ. CDR3 length: 13 residues.

The rearrangement links TRBV4-1 to TRBJ1-2; D is perhaps TRBD1 (6 bases). The CDR3 has 15 amino acids. V was pared by 0 bases and J by 4 bases, with 12 bases between. Germline CDR1 MGHRA, CDR2 YSYEKL. The CDR3 sequence is CASSQDQGQLYGYTF. CDR3 in DNA: TGCGCCAGCAGCCAAGATCAGGGGCAGCTCTATGGCTACACCTTC.